A single sample is the source of the 15 T cell receptor beta chains below, sequenced in a study of identical twins. TCRdb itself ran the 5' RACE reads through MiXCR, one entry per CDR3 protein. The sample carries 300,000 to 400,000 distinct CDR3 sequences, roughly 12% recorded once. These data are also associated with another study on yellow fever vaccine responses in identical twins.

Sample: CD8+ T cells sorted from blood. The receptors come from a woman between 18 and 29 years old in good health.

This clonotype was observed a few times. V usage is TRBV4-1 and J usage is TRBJ2-2, with TRBD2 matching 8 bases. J gave up 6 bases and V 3 bases, and 6 bases lay outside the gene matches. Germline lookup yields CDR1 MGHRA and CDR2 YSYEKL. The CDR3 has 15 residues. This CDR3 is CASSQTSGSSGELFF. In DNA form, the CDR3 reads TGCGCCAGCAGCCAGACAAGCGGGAGCTCCGGGGAGCTGTTTTTT.

J is TRBJ2-7 and V is TRBV9, with 7 bases identical to TRBD1. Germline V lookup: CDR1 SGDLS, CDR2 YYNGEE. The CDR3 runs to 16 residues. V trimming: 4 bases; J trimming: 0 bases; junction bases outside the gene matches: 10. In DNA form, the CDR3 reads TGTGCCAGCAGCTTTTCGAGGGACAGAAGCTCCTACGAGCAGTACTTC. Protein product: CASSFSRDRSSYEQYF.

This clonotype has only a few counts. The chain is built from TRBV4-1 and TRBJ2-3; no clear D gene. This CDR3 has 14 residues. V was clipped by 4 bases and J by 3 bases, with 11 bases between them. Germline V gene sequence: CDR1 MGHRA, CDR2 YSYEKL. The CDR3 sequence is CASSRVVGTDTQYF. CDR3 coding DNA: TGCGCCAGCAGCCGAGTAGTAGGGACAGATACGCAGTATTTT.

The chain combines TRBV12-3 or TRBV12-4 with TRBJ1-3; D is undetermined. The CDR3 length is 14 residues. V was cut by 4 bases and J by 2 bases, with 9 bases left in between. The CDR3 DNA sequence: TGTGCCAGCAGTTCCGGTAGTCCTGGAAACACCATATATTTT. It yields the protein CASSSGSPGNTIYF.

The V and J genes are TRBV5-6 and TRBJ2-5; 7 bases are shared with TRBD2. The CDR3 loop spans 15 amino acids. J lost 4 bases, V lost 4 bases, and 10 bases had no gene match. Per the germline V gene, CDR1 is SGHDT and CDR2 is YYEEEE. The CDR3 DNA is TGTGCCAGCAGCCAACGTCGGGGGGTTGGAGAGACCCAGTACTTC. Its translation: CASSQRRGVGETQYF.

V is TRBV19 and J is TRBJ2-1, with D perhaps matching TRBD1 or TRBD2 (5 bases each). Trimming removed 3 bases at V and 10 bases at J, with 19 bases between. The CDR3 spans 15 residues. Germline values: CDR1 LNHDA, CDR2 SQIVND (reference sequence). The CDR3: CASSILGPSNPEQFF. The CDR3 DNA reads TGTGCCAGTAGTATTCTGGGACCTAGTAACCCCGAGCAGTTCTTC.

This clonotype turned up a few times. The CDR3 sequence: CASSPSRATEAFF. CDR3 sequence (DNA): TGTGCCAGCAGCCCCTCGAGGGCAACTGAAGCTTTCTTT. The rearrangement joins TRBV7-9 to TRBJ1-1; unclear D gene. This CDR3 spans 13 amino acids. Per the germline V gene, CDR1 is SEHNR and CDR2 is FQNEAQ (reference sequence). The germline V and J ends were trimmed by 5 bases and 5 bases, with 12 bases remaining between them.

The chain combines TRBV9 with TRBJ1-5; D is undetermined. V was cut by 1 base and J by 7 bases, with 12 bases left in between. The CDR3 extends over 14 amino acids. Germline CDR1 reads SGDLS; CDR2 reads YYNGEE. The DNA for the CDR3 is TGTGCCAGCAGCGTATATGCTGAGGGCCAGCCCCAGCATTTT. Translated: CASSVYAEGQPQHF.

This clonotype appeared a few times. This sequence joins TRBV9 and TRBJ2-1, with a tentative D call TRBD2 (6 bases). The CDR3 extends over 14 amino acids. Germline-derived CDR1 and CDR2 are SGDLS and YYNGEE. V gave up 3 bases and J gave up 6 bases, with 13 bases separating them. CDR3 nucleotides: TGTGCCAGCAGCGATCCGGGACTTATCAATGAGCAGTTCTTC. This translates into CASSDPGLINEQFF.

V usage is TRBV12-3 or TRBV12-4 and J usage is TRBJ2-4, with D possibly being TRBD1 (6 bases). This CDR3 has 16 amino acids. Trimming cost V 3 bases and J 1 base, with 13 bases left between them. The DNA of the CDR3 is TGTGCCAGCAGTTTCCCGTCAGGGGCGGCCAAAAACATTCAGTACTTC. It encodes CASSFPSGAAKNIQYF.

This clonotype was found a few times. The genes are TRBV18 and TRBJ2-2; D not resolved. The CDR3 runs 14 residues. The germline CDR1 and CDR2 sequences are KGHSH and LQKENI. V was shortened by 6 bases and J by 0 bases, with 8 bases between the two germline ends. The CDR3 region is CASSRPSNTGELFF. Written as DNA, the CDR3 is TGTGCCAGCTCCCGCCCATCGAACACCGGGGAGCTGTTTTTT.

This chain joins TRBV7-9 and TRBJ2-7, with 10 bases lining up with TRBD2. CDR3 size: 15 residues. In germline, CDR1 is SEHNR, CDR2 FQNEAQ (reference sequence). Trimming removed 2 bases from V and 4 bases from J; junction bases left unmatched: 5. The chain's CDR3 is CASSLTSGNSYEQYF. The CDR3 DNA is TGTGCCAGCAGCTTAACTAGCGGGAACTCTTACGAGCAGTACTTC.

This clonotype was counted ten times or more. J is TRBJ2-7 and V is TRBV5-1; D call uncertain. The CDR3 sequence is 13 residues long. V was shortened by 3 bases and J by 3 bases, with 10 bases between the two germline ends. The germline gives CDR1 SGHRS, CDR2 YFSETQ. The CDR3: CASSSDGSYEQYF. CDR3 coding DNA: TGCGCCAGCAGCTCTGATGGCAGCTACGAGCAGTACTTC.

At least ten counts were recorded for this clonotype. CDR3 amino acids: CASSPLTGGPYEQYF. In DNA, the CDR3 is TGTGCCAGCAGCCCTCTGACGGGAGGGCCCTACGAGCAGTACTTC. The chain is built from TRBV3-1 and TRBJ2-7; 8 bases are shared with TRBD2. Germline loops: CDR1 LGHDT, CDR2 YNNKEL (reference sequence). CDR3 size: 15 residues. With V trimmed by 4 bases and J by 2 bases, 7 bases remained unmatched.

Ten or more counts support this clonotype. The CDR3 DNA reads TGCAGTGCGGGGAGCCGGGACCTACTAGCTGAAGCTTTCTTT. Translation: CSAGSRDLLAEAFF. This chain joins TRBV20-1 and TRBJ1-1; D may be TRBD1 (5 bases). Germline assignment: CDR1 DFQATT and CDR2 SNEGSKA (reference sequence). Trimming pared 6 bases from V and 6 bases from J, leaving 20 bases between. The CDR3 loop spans 14 amino acids.